This T cell receptor beta chain was identified in a study of T-cell reconstitution after alpha-beta-depleted transplantation in children. Findings and caveats of the study: The study traced high day-60 TCRbeta diversity in some patients to surviving recipient T cells and thymic progenitors. Several hundred graft clones that had expanded were reportedly the source of alpha-beta T cells about two months after transplant. T-cell numbers and diversity one year post-transplant derived largely from freshly generated T cells.

This sample's TCRbeta library carried unique molecular identifier barcodes. MiXCR was run by TCRdb on the PCR reads, yielding one entry per CDR3 protein. The sample consists of about 220,000 distinct CDR3 sequences, about 15% of them appearing once. With respect to this clonotype: What it recognizes is unknown.

The CDR3 consists of 14 residues. Germline CDR1 and CDR2: SGHDT and YYEEEE. V was clipped by 4 bases and J by 5 bases, with 16 bases between them. The TCR was taken from a male patient between 2 and 10 years old who had a stem cell transplant for acute lymphoblastic leukemia, so the T cells may come from the graft donor. The sample consisted of PBMCs, mostly from graft donor cells, taken 360 days after TCRalphabeta/CD19-depleted stem cell transplant. The V gene is TRBV5-6, the J gene TRBJ2-7, with a weak D call TRBD2 (5 bases). CDR3 loop: CASSTDTEVNEQYF. CDR3 nucleotide sequence: TGTGCCAGCAGCACCGACACGGAGGTCAACGAGCAGTACTTC.